One sample yielded the 4 T cell receptor beta chains listed below, sequenced in a study of tumor-infiltrating lymphocytes in primary liver carcinoma. For blood RNA, unsorted whole blood served as the source, and germline DNA was extracted too. A constant-region primer primed TCR beta cDNA synthesis from 400 to 550 ng of total RNA. Construction of TCR beta libraries relied on three successive nested multiplex PCR rounds employing slightly modified ARM-PCR. The opening two PCR rounds, approximately 10 cycles each, paired TRBV1-TRBV30 forward primers with a C-beta reverse primer. TCRdb re-called the multiplex PCR reads with MiXCR, one entry per CDR3 protein. This table holds about 310,000 distinct CDR3 sequences, approximately 60% found once. The sequenced sample consisted of peripheral blood. Receptor source: a man aged 40-49 years with primary liver carcinoma and hepatitis B virus infection.

Turning to this clonotype: A single base separates this from a much larger clone, so it may be a read error. The chain is built from TRBV4-1 and TRBJ1-1, with D perhaps TRBD1 (5 bases). The V gene's germline CDR1 is MGHRA and CDR2 YSYEKL. The CDR3 is 12 amino acids. V dropped 6 bases and J dropped 12 bases, with 17 bases sitting between them. CDR3 coding DNA: TGCGCCAGCAGTGGGGGATCCCCAAGGACTTTCTTT. Protein sequence: CASSGGSPRTFF.

The chain couples TRBV28 to TRBJ2-7; 12 bases match TRBD2. The germline V gene encodes CDR1 MDHEN and CDR2 SYDVKM. V shed 2 bases and J 4 bases; nucleotides not matched to a gene: 6. The CDR3 is 16 residues long. CDR3 sequence (DNA): TGTGCCAGCAGTTTACCGACTAGCGGGAGTCTGTACGAGCAGTACTTC. Its translation is CASSLPTSGSLYEQYF.

This clonotype was seen many times. The chain's CDR3 is CASSSGTANEKLFF. The DNA of the CDR3 is TGTGCCAGCAGCTCCGGGACGGCTAATGAAAAACTGTTTTTT. The chain recombines TRBV7-9 with TRBJ1-4; D is possibly TRBD1 (5 bases). The CDR3 extends over 14 amino acids. The V end was cut by 4 bases, the J end by 3 bases, with 9 bases between. Germline loops: CDR1 SEHNR, CDR2 FQNEAQ (reference sequence).

Comments on this clonotype: A much more abundant neighbour one base away suggests this may be a read error. The chain links TRBV29-1 to TRBJ1-2, with TRBD1 as a possible D gene (6 bases). The CDR3 length is 14 residues. Germline V CDR1 and CDR2: SQVTM, ANQGSEA. V was pared by 0 bases and J by 1 base, with 9 bases between. The CDR3 nucleotides read TGCAGCGTTGAAGATTGGGACAATAACTATGGCTACACCTTC. Encoded protein: CSVEDWDNNYGYTF.